Below are 30 T cell receptor beta chains sequenced from a single sample in a study of T-cell memory formation after mild COVID-19. TCRdb called the 5' RACE reads again in MiXCR, with one record for every CDR3 protein. The sample has around 260,000 distinct CDR3 sequences, around 15% seen once. The specimen was PBMCs or a T cell subset sorted from them (not recorded which). The receptor set was obtained from a man aged 18 to 30 who had mild COVID-19 (a few samples of this study predate the infection). Cell type and time point are not known.

This clonotype was counted between two and nine times. The chain links TRBV11-2 to TRBJ2-5; D remains ambiguous. Trimming left V 1 base short and J 5 bases short, with 20 bases between. CDR1 is SGHAT, CDR2 FQNNGV, per germline. The CDR3 is 17 amino acids. This chain's CDR3 is CASSLGDAWPIGETQYF. In DNA form, the CDR3 reads TGTGCCAGCAGCTTAGGGGATGCATGGCCCATTGGGGAGACCCAGTACTTC.

This rearrangement joins TRBV5-1 to TRBJ2-2, with TRBD1 matching over 9 bases. The CDR3 contains 14 residues. The germline V gene has CDR1 SGHRS and CDR2 YFSETQ. Trimming at V came to 4 bases and at J to 7 bases, leaving 5 bases not matched to a gene. The DNA of the CDR3 is TGCGCCAGCAGCCACAGGGGGCACGACGGGGAGCTGTTTTTT. It specifies CASSHRGHDGELFF.

The J gene is TRBJ2-4, the V gene TRBV20-1; either TRBD1 or TRBD2 may fit D (5 bases each). V gave up 1 base and J gave up 0 bases, with 7 bases separating them. Germline V lookup: CDR1 DFQATT, CDR2 SNEGSKA (reference sequence). This CDR3 is 14 amino acids long. The CDR3 here is CSARAGTAKNIQYF. CDR3 DNA sequence: TGCAGTGCTAGAGCCGGGACAGCCAAAAACATTCAGTACTTC.

This clonotype was detected only a few times. The CDR3 sequence: CAINPGFVADTQYF. CDR3 in DNA: TGTGCCATCAACCCAGGGTTTGTAGCAGATACGCAGTATTTT. The chain carries TRBV10-3 and TRBJ2-3; D is perhaps TRBD1 (5 bases). The CDR3 totals 14 residues. The V gene lost 7 bases and the J gene lost 4 bases, with 15 bases spanning the gap. The germline V gene encodes CDR1 ENHRY and CDR2 SYGVKD.

The chain employs TRBV5-1 and TRBJ2-1; 8 nucleotides match TRBD2. CDR3 length equals 14 residues. Losses at the gene ends were 4 bases for V and 10 bases for J; bases not matched to a gene: 10. Germline assignment: CDR1 SGHRS and CDR2 YFSETQ. In DNA, the CDR3 is TGCGCCAGCAGCCTTCAGGCGGGGGGAAGCGAGCAGTTCTTC. Translation: CASSLQAGGSEQFF.

The chain is built from TRBV28 and TRBJ2-5; D may match TRBD1 or TRBD2 (5 bases each). The CDR3 is 13 residues long. The germline V gene has CDR1 MDHEN and CDR2 SYDVKM. V lost 6 bases, J lost 7 bases, and 15 bases lay in between. The CDR3 region is CASSGTPFRTQYF. The CDR3 DNA reads as TGTGCCAGCAGCGGGACCCCCTTCCGGACCCAGTACTTC.

This clonotype was seen more than once but under ten times. The chain recombines TRBV6-5 with TRBJ2-1; 9 bases are shared with TRBD1. CDR3 size: 14 residues. Germline CDR1 reads MNHEY; CDR2 reads SVGAGI. Here the CDR3 reads CANRPGQGNNEQFF. The CDR3 coding sequence is TGTGCTAACAGACCGGGACAGGGAAACAATGAGCAGTTCTTC.

This clonotype was seen a handful of times. This chain links TRBV7-2 with TRBJ1-5, with 9 bases aligning to TRBD1. Trimming removed 8 bases from V and 7 bases from J; junction bases left unmatched: 6. CDR3 size: 13 residues. The germline CDR1 and CDR2 sequences are SGHTA and FQGNSA. The CDR3 region has the DNA TGTGCCAGCTGTAGGGACAGGGAACAGCCCCAGCATTTT. Encoded protein: CASCRDREQPQHF.

The J gene is TRBJ1-2, the V gene TRBV12-3 or TRBV12-4, with D hard to call. V was shortened by 5 bases and J by 4 bases, with 17 bases between the two germline ends. The CDR3 runs to 15 residues. CDR3 DNA sequence: TGTGCCAGCAGTCAGATAGGGTTGGGGATCTATGGCTACACCTTC. It codes for CASSQIGLGIYGYTF.

V usage is TRBV20-1 and J usage is TRBJ2-1; perhaps D is TRBD1 or TRBD2 (5 bases each). V was cut by 0 bases and J by 1 base, with 10 bases left in between. The germline V gene encodes CDR1 DFQATT and CDR2 SNEGSKA (reference sequence). This CDR3 comprises 15 residues. CDR3 region: CSARDVRGSYNEQFF. DNA for the CDR3: TGCAGTGCTAGAGATGTGAGGGGTTCCTACAATGAGCAGTTCTTC.

The J gene is TRBJ2-7, the V gene TRBV6-5; tentatively, D is TRBD1 (6 bases). The germline V gene encodes CDR1 MNHEY and CDR2 SVGAGI. The V and J ends lost 5 bases and 2 bases respectively, with 13 bases between them. This CDR3 spans 14 amino acids. CDR3 sequence: CASSRTELAYEQYF. The CDR3 DNA follows: TGTGCCAGCAGTCGGACAGAACTCGCCTACGAGCAGTACTTC.

The chain joins TRBV4-2 to TRBJ2-5, with 9 nucleotides matching TRBD2. Germline V gene lookup returns CDR1 LGHNA and CDR2 YNFKEQ. Losses at the gene ends were 3 bases for V and 5 bases for J; bases not matched to a gene: 10. The CDR3 loop spans 16 amino acids. The CDR3 region has the DNA TGTGCCAGCAGCCACAGCCCTGGACTAGCGATTGAGACCCAGTACTTC. Protein product: CASSHSPGLAIETQYF.

This clonotype was seen a few times. The V call is TRBV20-1, the J call TRBJ1-6; 8 nucleotides align to TRBD1. J gave up 14 bases and V 0 bases, and 6 bases lay outside the gene matches. Germline CDR1 is DFQATT and CDR2 is SNEGSKA (reference sequence). This CDR3 is 13 amino acids long. The CDR3 region is CSARETGGYTLHF. CDR3 DNA: TGCAGTGCTAGAGAAACAGGGGGTTACACCCTCCACTTT.

The rearrangement joins TRBV19 to TRBJ2-1; TRBD2 matches 16 bases. The CDR3 length is 14 residues. Germline V gene data show CDR1 as LNHDA and CDR2 as SQIVND (reference sequence). V lost 5 bases, J lost 12 bases, and 4 bases stayed unmatched. The CDR3 DNA sequence: TGTGCCAGTAGTTCCGGGACTAGCGGGGGGGCGCAGTTCTTC. It yields the protein CASSSGTSGGAQFF.

This clonotype has a handful of counts. The chain has TRBV2 and TRBJ1-1; 8 bases match TRBD1. Unmatched junction bases numbered 2, after V lost 6 bases and J lost 5 bases. The CDR3 extends over 12 amino acids. Germline CDR1 and CDR2: SNHLY and FYNNEI. This CDR3 reads CASRDRVTEAFF. The CDR3 DNA is TGTGCCAGCAGGGACAGGGTTACTGAAGCTTTCTTT.

This chain links TRBV4-1 with TRBJ1-4; D call uncertain. In germline, CDR1 is MGHRA, CDR2 YSYEKL. V gave up 3 bases and J gave up 4 bases, with 6 bases separating them. The CDR3 loop spans 13 amino acids. The CDR3 spells CASSQQLNEKLFF. DNA for the CDR3: TGCGCCAGCAGCCAGCAGCTTAATGAAAAACTGTTTTTT.

This clonotype was detected only a few times. This CDR3 is CASHTPARDRLTPQHF. The DNA of the CDR3 is TGTGCCAGCCATACACCCGCACGGGACAGGCTTACGCCCCAGCATTTT. The rearrangement links TRBV12-3 or TRBV12-4 to TRBJ1-5, with 8 bases identical to TRBD1. The CDR3 sequence is 16 residues long. The J segment lost 9 bases and the V segment lost 8 bases, leaving 18 bases of the junction unmatched.

In this sample, this clonotype turned up a few times. The chain carries TRBV5-8 and TRBJ2-1; 8 bases agree with TRBD1. Germline CDR1 and CDR2: SGHTS and YDEGEE. The V segment lost 0 bases and the J segment 2 bases; nucleotides outside the gene matches: 1. The CDR3 totals 15 residues. Here the CDR3 reads CASSLAQGAYNEQFF. The CDR3 DNA reads TGTGCCAGCAGCTTGGCACAGGGGGCCTACAATGAGCAGTTCTTC.

This clonotype was counted a few times. V usage is TRBV6-5 and J usage is TRBJ1-1; the D gene is possibly TRBD1 (5 bases). V lost 10 bases and J 1 base, leaving 13 bases between the germline ends. Germline V gene data show CDR1 as MNHEY and CDR2 as SVGAGI. There are 13 residues in the CDR3. The CDR3 bases are TGTGCCACCCGGACACCTACGAACACTGAAGCTTTCTTT. Encoded protein: CATRTPTNTEAFF.

The chain uses TRBV25-1 and TRBJ1-6; no definite D call. The germline CDR1 and CDR2 sequences are MGHDK and SYGVNS. V was pared by 1 base and J by 13 bases, with 14 bases between. The CDR3 length is 14 residues. The CDR3: CASSESLGLSPLHF. The CDR3 nucleotides are TGTGCCAGCAGTGAATCATTAGGACTCTCGCCCCTCCACTTT. The full variable domain, rest sourced from reference TRBV25-1 and TRBJ1-6, is EADIYQTPRYLVIGTGKKITLECSQTMGHDKMYWYQQDPGMELHLIHYSYGVNSTEKGDLSSESTVSRIRTEHFPLTLESARPSHTSQYLCASSESLGLSPLHFGNGTRLTVT.

V gene TRBV18 combines with J gene TRBJ2-5; no clear D gene. This CDR3 comprises 12 residues. V lost 3 bases and J lost 6, with 8 bases in between. The V gene's germline CDR1 is KGHSH and CDR2 LQKENI. The CDR3 DNA is TGTGCCAGCTCACCTGAGATGAAGACCCAGTACTTC. Translation: CASSPEMKTQYF.

The table lists this clonotype with a few counts. V gene TRBV7-2 combines with J gene TRBJ2-4; D is uncertain. Trimming removed 5 bases from V and 1 base from J, with 15 bases in between. The CDR3 runs 16 residues. Germline CDR1 and CDR2: SGHTA and FQGNSA. The chain's CDR3 is CASSNYDALAKNIQYF. In DNA, the CDR3 is TGTGCCAGCAGCAACTATGACGCCCTCGCCAAAAACATTCAGTACTTC.

The chain recombines TRBV4-2 with TRBJ2-1; 12 bases are shared with TRBD2. Germline lookup yields CDR1 LGHNA and CDR2 YNFKEQ. The CDR3 extends over 18 amino acids. V was pared by 0 bases and J by 7 bases, with 10 bases of the junction left unmatched. Here the CDR3 DNA reads TGTGCCAGCAGCCAAGATCTTTGGCTAGCGGGGGGGCAGAATGAGCAGTTCTTC. Protein: CASSQDLWLAGGQNEQFF.

This clonotype showed up just a few times. The chain couples TRBV15 to TRBJ1-1, with D tentatively TRBD1 (5 bases). CDR3 size: 12 residues. The ends were cut back, 5 bases at V and 5 bases at J, with 9 bases in the middle. From germline, CDR1 is LNHNV and CDR2 YYDKDF (reference sequence). As DNA, the CDR3 is TGTGCCACCAGCTGGGGGAAGACTGAAGCTTTCTTT. Translating it yields CATSWGKTEAFF.

This clonotype was detected only a few times. The genes are TRBV7-2 and TRBJ2-1; 9 nucleotides align to TRBD1. CDR1 and CDR2 from the germline V gene are SGHTA and FQGNSA. V lost 6 bases to trimming and J lost 4 bases; unmatched junction nucleotides: 4. The CDR3 has 14 residues. The DNA for the CDR3 is TGTGCCAGCAGTAGACAGGGGGATTACAATGAGCAGTTCTTC. Residues: CASSRQGDYNEQFF.

Only a few counts were recorded for this clonotype. The CDR3 nucleotides are TGTGCCAGCCTTAGGGCAGGGGCTGGCACCGGGGAGCTGTTTTTT. Amino acids: CASLRAGAGTGELFF. The chain combines TRBV2 with TRBJ2-2, with D possibly TRBD1 on 6 matching bases. V was shortened by 8 bases and J by 4 bases, with 17 bases between the two germline ends. The CDR3 consists of 15 residues. CDR1 and CDR2 (germline): SNHLY, FYNNEI.

This chain connects TRBV12-3 or TRBV12-4 to TRBJ2-4, with no clear D. The CDR3 totals 13 residues. The V end was cut by 6 bases, the J end by 2 bases, with 8 bases between. DNA for the CDR3: TGTGCCAGCAGCGAAAGTACCAAAAACATTCAGTACTTC. Encoded protein: CASSESTKNIQYF.

The genes are TRBV11-3 and TRBJ2-2; 7 bases match TRBD1. V trimming: 5 bases; J trimming: 0 bases; junction bases outside the gene matches: 3. The germline V gene has CDR1 SGHNT and CDR2 YENEEA. This CDR3 has 15 residues. CDR3 region: CASSRTGSNTGELFF. The CDR3 nucleotides read TGTGCCAGCAGCCGGACAGGATCGAACACCGGGGAGCTGTTTTTT.

V gene TRBV20-1 combines with J gene TRBJ2-7; a weak D match, TRBD1 (6 bases). Germline CDR1 reads DFQATT; CDR2 reads SNEGSKA (reference sequence). The CDR3 runs to 15 residues. V lost 0 bases and J 0 bases, leaving 12 bases between the germline ends. DNA of the CDR3: TGCAGTGCTAGAGATGTGGCAGGGGTCTCCTACGAGCAGTACTTC. It specifies CSARDVAGVSYEQYF.

This clonotype occurred many times. The chain uses TRBV19 and TRBJ2-5, with TRBD1 identical over 9 bases. V lost 2 bases, J lost 4 bases, and 2 bases stayed unmatched. The CDR3 has 14 amino acids. Per the germline V gene, CDR1 is LNHDA and CDR2 is SQIVND (reference sequence). The CDR3 protein is CASSITGGGETQYF. The DNA of the CDR3 is TGTGCCAGTAGTATAACAGGGGGCGGAGAGACCCAGTACTTC. The variable domain in full, completed from reference TRBV19 and TRBJ2-5, reads DGGITQSPKYLFRKEGQNVTLSCEQNLNHDAMYWYRQDPGQGLRLIYYSQIVNDFQKGDIAEGYSVSREKKESFPLTVTSAQKNPTAFYLCASSITGGGETQYFGPGTRLLVL.